Reported below is one T cell receptor (beta chain). Its matching antigen is unknown. Using a J-beta primer mix together with a sample-barcoded 5' primer, a second PCR was run for roughly 7 to 11 cycles. TCRdb ran MiXCR on the 5' RACE reads and lists one entry per CDR3 protein. The table lists about 1.8 million distinct CDR3 sequences, around 48% of them singletons. CDR3 length equals 16 residues. With V trimmed by 5 bases and J by 1 base, 6 bases remained unmatched. Germline V CDR1 and CDR2: SGHRS, YFSETQ. This record belongs to a study of blood T cells in healthy people across ages. Study-level findings and limits: It was not known whether donors were CMV positive (a possible confounder of expanded clonotype changes).

The sequenced material came from blood. This receptor was identified in a woman in her thirties or forties in good health. The rearrangement joins TRBV5-1 to TRBJ2-3; 11 nucleotides match TRBD2. This CDR3 is CASRAPGLAGTDTQYF. As DNA, the CDR3 is TGCGCCAGCAGGGCTCCGGGACTAGCGGGCACAGATACGCAGTATTTT.